This TCR beta chain was captured in a study of breast tumors, draining lymph nodes, adjacent tissues. Axillary draining lymph nodes of breast cancer patients supplied the node samples. The CDR3 contains 15 residues. The V gene's germline CDR1 is MNHEY and CDR2 SVGAGI. V was clipped by 6 bases and J by 8 bases; unmatched bases: 9. Only a few counts were recorded for this clonotype. TCRdb itself ran the multiplex PCR reads through MiXCR, one entry per CDR3 protein. This sample carries under 250,000 distinct CDR3 sequences, roughly 32% of them seen once, and the ten largest clones take roughly 1.5%. The receptor's source is a female donor with breast cancer. Some clones in this sample may be carry-over from other donors' samples. This chain links TRBV6-5 with TRBJ1-6, with 8 bases identical to TRBD1. The source material was axillary lymph node tissue. DNA for the CDR3: TGTGCCAGCAGACACTACAGGGGGAAGGATTCACCCCTCCACTTT. It yields the protein CASRHYRGKDSPLHF.